These T cell receptor beta chains were read from a single sample in a study of blood T cell repertoires in COVID-19. Here immunoSEQ multiplex PCR was the method, and the copy in TCRdb shows in-frame clones only, minus some. The sample lists a few hundred thousand clones; roughly 91% were seen once. The specimen sequenced was PBMCs or T cells enriched from blood (not recorded which). These receptors came from a man aged 18 to 30 who had recovered from COVID-19. CDR3s include the opening cysteine and the closing phenylalanine or tryptophan. The D gene is left open where the match is weak. Rows may omit the clone size; those that give it use once, few, many or a size class.

cdr3_aa	cdr3_nt	j_call	clone_size	v_call	cdr3_length	d_call
CASSAQKTSGRGFHEQYF	TGCGCCAGCAGCGCCCAGAAGACTAGCGGGAGAGGGTTCCACGAGCAGTACTTC	TRBJ2-7	-	TRBV5-1	18	TRBD2
CASSIDLVVGKTQYF	TGTGCCAGTAGTATAGATCTAGTGGTTGGAAAGACCCAGTACTTC	TRBJ2-5	-	TRBV19	15	-
CSVSGGGGTQYF	TGCAGCGTGAGCGGGGGCGGGGGGACCCAGTACTTC	TRBJ2-5	-	TRBV29-1	12	TRBD2
CASSDSFYGYTF	TGTGCCAGTAGTGACAGCTTCTATGGCTACACCTTC	TRBJ1-2	-	TRBV19	12	-
CASTMGLPYQPQHF	TGTGCCAGCACTATGGGCCTTCCATATCAGCCCCAGCATTTT	TRBJ1-5	-	TRBV2	14	-
CASSESLGATMNTEAFF	TGTGCCAGCAGCGAGTCCTTAGGGGCTACTATGAACACTGAAGCTTTCTTT	TRBJ1-1	-	TRBV2	17	-
CASSIVSRAGGRNEQFF	TGTGCCAGTAGTATAGTCTCTAGGGCAGGGGGGAGGAATGAGCAGTTCTTC	TRBJ2-1	-	TRBV19	17	-
CAISESTGNTIYF	TGTGCCATCAGTGAGTCCACTGGAAACACCATATATTTT	TRBJ1-3	-	TRBV10-3	13	-
CASSPTSGFSYEQYF	TGTGCCAGCAGCCCAACTAGCGGGTTCTCCTACGAGCAGTACTTC	TRBJ2-7	-	TRBV5-5	15	TRBD2
CASSFKRGSTDTQYF	TGTGCCAGCAGTTTCAAGCGGGGCTCCACAGATACGCAGTATTTT	TRBJ2-3	-	TRBV28	15	TRBD2
CASSQGGLSGTDTQYF	TGCGCCAGCAGCCAAGGAGGACTCTCCGGGACAGATACGCAGTATTTT	TRBJ2-3	-	TRBV4-1	16	-
CASSGGPGGTEAFF	TGTGCCAGCAGTGGGGGTCCGGGGGGGACTGAAGCTTTCTTT	TRBJ1-1	-	TRBV2	14	-
CASSEDSLGKLFF	TGTGCCAGCAGTGAGGACAGCCTAGGAAAACTGTTTTTT	TRBJ1-4	-	TRBV6-1	13	-
CASSLDRDSPLHF	TGCGCCAGCAGCTTGGACAGGGATTCACCCCTCCACTTT	TRBJ1-6	-	TRBV5-1	13	-
CASSLGRGQGPRFEKLFF	TGTGCCAGCAGCTTAGGGAGGGGACAGGGACCCCGCTTTGAAAAACTGTTTTTT	TRBJ1-4	-	TRBV11-2	18	TRBD1
CASSQVGLAGDSYEQYF	TGTGCCAGCAGCCAAGTCGGACTAGCGGGGGACTCCTACGAGCAGTACTTC	TRBJ2-7	-	TRBV3-1/TRBV3-2	17	TRBD2
CASGPSHPGTGYQETQYF	TGTGCCAGTGGACCCTCCCACCCTGGGACAGGTTATCAAGAGACCCAGTACTTC	TRBJ2-5	-	TRBV19	18	TRBD1
CASSLGAIGGGSPLHF	TGTGCCAGCAGTTTGGGGGCGATTGGCGGTGGTTCACCCCTCCACTTT	TRBJ1-6	-	TRBV28	16	-
CASSQSEGGKAFF	TGTGCCAGCAGCCAATCAGAAGGGGGCAAAGCTTTCTTT	TRBJ1-1	-	TRBV3-1/TRBV3-2	13	TRBD1
CASSPTRDISSGANVLTF	TGTGCCAGCTCACCCACACGGGACATTAGCTCTGGGGCCAACGTCCTGACTTTC	TRBJ2-6	-	TRBV18	18	-
CASSVGPTSTDTQYF	TGTGCCAGCAGCGTAGGGCCGACTAGCACAGATACGCAGTATTTT	TRBJ2-3	-	TRBV9	15	-
CASSQSGAGGRYNEQFF	TGCGCCAGCAGCCAAAGCGGTGCGGGGGGAAGATACAATGAGCAGTTCTTC	TRBJ2-1	-	TRBV4-1	17	TRBD2
CASSLGGDRINNEQFF	TGTGCCAGCAGCTTAGGTGGGGACAGGATAAACAATGAGCAGTTCTTC	TRBJ2-1	-	TRBV7-9	16	TRBD1
CASSFGLAGGETQYF	TGTGCCAGCAGCTTCGGACTAGCGGGAGGGGAGACCCAGTACTTC	TRBJ2-5	-	TRBV5-5	15	TRBD2
CASSRGSGGNGEQYF	TGTGCCAGCAGCCGAGGTAGCGGGGGCAATGGCGAGCAGTACTTC	TRBJ2-7	once	TRBV5-5	15	TRBD2
CASSSLSYEAFF	TGTGCCAGTAGCTCCTTATCTTATGAAGCTTTCTTT	TRBJ1-1	-	TRBV19	12	-
CASSFLTPTGNTEAFF	TGTGCCAGCAGCTTCCTAACTCCGACGGGGAACACTGAAGCTTTCTTT	TRBJ1-1	-	TRBV13	16	-
CASSPTTGSSNEKLFF	TGCGCCAGCAGCCCGACCACCGGGTCGTCTAATGAAAAACTGTTTTTT	TRBJ1-4	-	TRBV5-1	16	-
CASRVADREGHGYTF	TGTGCCAGCAGGGTAGCCGACAGGGAAGGGCATGGCTACACCTTC	TRBJ1-2	few	TRBV27	15	TRBD1
CASSPPPGHYSNQPQHF	TGTGCCAGTAGCCCCCCCCCAGGGCACTATAGCAATCAGCCCCAGCATTTT	TRBJ1-5	-	TRBV19	17	-
CASSFDRSTYEQYF	TGTGCCAGCAGTTTTGATAGGAGCACCTACGAGCAGTACTTC	TRBJ2-7	-	TRBV27	14	-
CASSNPKPGLAGRTDTQYF	TGTGCCAGCAGCAATCCCAAGCCGGGACTAGCGGGGCGTACAGATACGCAGTATTTT	TRBJ2-3	few	TRBV11-2	19	TRBD2
CSARDRVDAFF	TGCAGTGCTAGAGACAGGGTGGACGCTTTCTTT	TRBJ1-1	-	TRBV20-1	11	-
CASSGQTSVAYNEQFF	TGTGCCAGCAGCGGACAGACTAGCGTAGCCTACAATGAGCAGTTCTTC	TRBJ2-1	many	TRBV11-1	16	TRBD2
CASSSTPGQGESTYEQYF	TGTGCCAGCAGCTCAACACCGGGACAGGGCGAATCTACCTACGAGCAGTACTTC	TRBJ2-7	few	TRBV7-9	18	TRBD1
CASSDRQTQYF	TGTGCCAGCAGTGACAGGCAGACCCAGTACTTC	TRBJ2-5	-	TRBV2	11	-
CASSGPGTANTGELFF	TGTGCCAGCAGCGGGCCCGGGACAGCGAACACCGGGGAGCTGTTTTTT	TRBJ2-2	-	TRBV9	16	TRBD1
CASSLGWAGSSPLHF	TGTGCCAGCAGCTTAGGGTGGGCGGGGAGTTCACCCCTCCACTTT	TRBJ1-6	-	TRBV7-2	15	-
CASSPRGGNYGYTF	TGTGCCAGCAGCCCAAGGGGAGGCAACTATGGCTACACCTTC	TRBJ1-2	-	TRBV7-3	14	-
CASSYRGYEQYF	TGTGCCAGCAGCTACAGGGGCTACGAGCAGTACTTC	TRBJ2-7	-	TRBV7-9	12	TRBD1
CATEVDTGTVEKLFF	TGTGCCACCGAAGTTGATACAGGGACGGTTGAAAAACTGTTTTTT	TRBJ1-4	-	TRBV24-1	15	-
CASSRTGFEQYF	TGTGCCAGCAGCCGGACAGGGTTCGAGCAGTACTTC	TRBJ2-7	-	TRBV11-3	12	TRBD1
CAIKGTSVDNEQFF	TGTGCCATCAAAGGGACATCGGTGGACAATGAGCAGTTCTTC	TRBJ2-1	-	TRBV10-3	14	-
CASSVSSQGYGYTF	TGTGCCAGCAGTGTTAGCAGCCAGGGCTATGGCTACACCTTC	TRBJ1-2	-	TRBV2	14	-
CASSPDRGGYTF	TGTGCCAGCTCACCGGACAGGGGCGGCTACACCTTC	TRBJ1-2	-	TRBV18	12	TRBD1
CASNQGGLSYEQYF	TGTGCCAGCAACCAAGGGGGCCTCTCCTACGAGCAGTACTTC	TRBJ2-7	-	TRBV28	14	TRBD1
CASSVDEAFTDTQYF	TGTGCCAGCAGCGTAGACGAGGCTTTCACAGATACGCAGTATTTT	TRBJ2-3	-	TRBV9	15	-
CASSTQGADQETQYF	TGTGCCAGCAGCACCCAAGGGGCAGATCAAGAGACCCAGTACTTC	TRBJ2-5	-	TRBV7-3	15	-
CASAEVSYTF	TGTGCCAGCGCAGAAGTAAGCTACACCTTC	TRBJ1-2	-	TRBV12-3/TRBV12-4	10	-
CASSLGHQPQHF	TGTGCCAGCAGCTTAGGGCATCAGCCCCAGCATTTT	TRBJ1-5	once	TRBV7-9	12	-
CASSRGVGGITDTQYF	TGTGCCAGCAGCCGGGGTGTCGGGGGGATCACAGATACGCAGTATTTT	TRBJ2-3	once	TRBV5-4	16	TRBD2